Sequencing of this TCR beta chain was carried out in a study of T-cell memory formation after mild COVID-19. Overall study: Largely donor-specific TCR clusters were found. Study-wide results and caveats: Pre-infection memory already had some responding clones, implying cross-reactive memory joined. CD4+ contracting clones were mainly CM and EM; CD8+ ones, EMRA.

Of note for this clonotype: What it binds is not known.

The CDR3 has 16 amino acids. Per germline, CDR1 SGDLS and CDR2 YYNGEE. The V segment lost 0 bases and the J segment 4 bases; nucleotides outside the gene matches: 7. Each CDR3 protein gets one entry after TCRdb re-called the 5' RACE reads with MiXCR. Of over 120,000 distinct CDR3 sequences in the sample, roughly 19% are singletons; the top ten hold around 2.4%. The clonotype originates from an adult woman who had mild COVID-19 (a few samples of this study predate the infection). Cell type and time point are not known. The chain carries TRBV9 and TRBJ1-5, with TRBD1 matching over 7 bases. Sequencing was done on a sample of PBMCs or a T cell subset sorted from them (not recorded which). The CDR3 here is CASSVGPGGGNQPQHF. For the CDR3, the DNA is TGTGCCAGCAGCGTAGGCCCAGGGGGAGGTAATCAGCCCCAGCATTTT.